A single sample gave rise to the 2 T cell receptor beta chains below, sequenced in a study of cytomegalovirus exposure and HLA in healthy donors (dated by TCRdb to about 2017). The library was generated by the immunoSEQ multiplex PCR assay. For the multiplex PCR, a mixture combining 60 forward primers for TCR Vbeta segments and 13 reverse primers for TCR Jbeta segments was used. What TCRdb holds here is the immuneACCESS table cut down to in-frame rearrangements. Part of the clones is not present; checked against another copy, under half of the missing clones reflect an unresolved V gene, and the others are unexplained. Within this sample are around 87,000 clones, with over 70% of them counted one time only. 1% to 1.5% of the sample goes to the ten largest clones. The sample taken for sequencing was PBMCs. The receptors were gathered from a girl aged 2 to 10 in good health and CMV-seropositive.

The chain links TRBV25-1 to TRBJ1-1; D gene uncertain. The CDR3 covers 13 residues. Per germline, CDR1 MGHDK and CDR2 SYGVNS. The germline V and J ends were trimmed by 9 bases and 5 bases, with 16 bases remaining between them. The CDR3 spells CASGPGRETEAFF. The CDR3 nucleotides are TGTGCCAGTGGCCCGGGGAGGGAGACTGAAGCTTTCTTT.

The gene calls are TRBV11-2 and TRBJ2-5, with 8 bases aligning to TRBD2. This CDR3 comprises 15 residues. Germline CDR1 SGHAT, CDR2 FQNNGV. The J segment lost 5 bases and the V segment lost 7 bases, leaving 12 bases of the junction unmatched. For the CDR3, the DNA is TGTGCCAGCAAGGTAGACGCGGGAGGAGGCGAGACCCAGTACTTC. Translation gives CASKVDAGGGETQYF. Variable domain in full (rest from reference TRBV11-2 and TRBJ2-5): EAGVAQSPRYKIIEKRQSVAFWCNPISGHATLYWYQQILGQGPKLLIQFQNNGVVDDSQLPKDRFSAERLKGVDSTLKIQPAKLEDSAVYLCASKVDAGGGETQYFGPGTRLLVL.